A selection of T cell receptor beta chains follows, all from one sample in a study of shared clonotypes between healthy human individuals. The repertoire was sequenced with immunoSEQ multiplex PCR; TCRdb's copy has only in-frame clones and lacks some. The table records around 1.9 million clones, roughly 91% of them present only once. The sample taken for sequencing was naive CD8+ T cells from PBMCs. Every receptor here comes from a man aged 18 to 30 in good health. Some clones in this sample may be carry-over from other donors' samples. CDR3s include the opening cysteine and the closing phenylalanine or tryptophan. Each record gives: D gene, J gene, V gene, clone size, CDR3 protein, CDR3 DNA. D genes are given only for firm matches. A row's size may be missing; if present it is once, few, many or a size class.

-,TRBJ2-3,TRBV7-3,-,CASSLGLGGDTQYF,TGTGCCAGCAGCTTAGGATTGGGGGGAGATACGCAGTATTTT
-,TRBJ2-3,TRBV28,-,CASSSFRDTDTQYF,TGTGCCAGCTCATCTTTCAGGGACACAGATACGCAGTATTTT
TRBD2,TRBJ2-2,TRBV7-2,-,CASSLVQGLAGAYTGELFF,TGTGCCAGCAGCTTAGTCCAGGGACTAGCGGGAGCTTACACCGGGGAGCTGTTTTTT
-,TRBJ1-1,TRBV4-2,few,CASSPRGAAGVNTEAFF,TGTGCCAGCAGCCCCAGAGGTGCGGCAGGGGTGAACACTGAAGCTTTCTTT
-,TRBJ2-2,TRBV25-1,-,CASSESVYPGELFF,TGTGCCAGCAGTGAATCCGTGTACCCCGGGGAGCTGTTTTTT
-,TRBJ2-3,TRBV14,-,CASSLTGADTQYF,TGTGCCAGCAGCCTAACAGGAGCAGATACGCAGTATTTT
-,TRBJ1-2,TRBV18,-,CASSPSTSGRDYTF,TGTGCCAGCTCACCGTCTACGTCAGGGAGGGACTACACCTTC
-,TRBJ1-5,TRBV15,-,CATSTGRNQPQHF,TGTGCCACCAGCACTGGGCGCAATCAGCCCCAGCATTTT
-,TRBJ1-5,TRBV27,-,CASSPHQSNQPQHF,TGTGCCAGCAGCCCCCACCAGAGCAATCAGCCCCAGCATTTT
-,TRBJ2-1,TRBV15,-,CATSRDGDNEQFF,TGTGCCACCAGCAGAGATGGGGATAATGAGCAGTTCTTC
TRBD2,TRBJ2-5,TRBV28,-,CASSFLAGEYQETQYF,TGTGCCAGCAGTTTTCTAGCGGGAGAGTACCAAGAGACCCAGTACTTC
-,TRBJ2-5,TRBV6-5,-,CASSTRGRFQETQYF,TGTGCCAGCAGTACCCGGGGCCGGTTCCAAGAGACCCAGTACTTC
TRBD1,TRBJ1-4,TRBV25-1,once,CASSPGQGVEKLFF,TGTGCCAGCAGCCCGGGACAGGGCGTCGAAAAACTGTTTTTT
-,TRBJ1-5,TRBV4-3,-,CASSQGAGWNQPQHF,TGCGCCAGCAGCCAAGGGGCAGGGTGGAATCAGCCCCAGCATTTT
TRBD1,TRBJ2-7,TRBV27,once,CASSHGTGGSYEQYF,TGTGCCAGCAGTCACGGGACAGGGGGCTCCTACGAGCAGTACTTC
TRBD1,TRBJ2-5,TRBV5-1,-,CASSLADRVGETQYF,TGCGCCAGCAGCTTGGCCGACAGGGTAGGCGAGACCCAGTACTTC
TRBD1,TRBJ1-2,TRBV7-9,once,CASSSPGQGSNYGYTF,TGTGCCAGCAGCTCCCCGGGACAGGGGTCTAACTATGGCTACACCTTC
TRBD1,TRBJ2-7,TRBV27,once,CASSPSGTATYEQYF,TGTGCCAGCAGTCCATCCGGGACAGCGACCTACGAGCAGTACTTC
TRBD2,TRBJ2-7,TRBV27,-,CASNGRASGIPQYF,TGTGCCAGCAATGGTCGTGCTAGCGGGATCCCGCAGTACTTC
-,TRBJ1-5,TRBV28,-,CASSFGPNQPQHF,TGTGCCAGCAGTTTCGGGCCCAATCAGCCCCAGCATTTT
-,TRBJ2-3,TRBV30,-,CAWESGSTDTQYF,TGTGCCTGGGAGAGCGGGAGCACAGATACGCAGTATTTT
TRBD2,TRBJ2-1,TRBV15,-,CATSRDPAGVNEQFF,TGTGCCACCAGCAGAGACCCAGCGGGAGTCAATGAGCAGTTCTTC
-,TRBJ2-3,TRBV28,-,CASSPRGIDTQYF,TGTGCCAGCAGCCCAAGGGGAATAGATACGCAGTATTTT
-,TRBJ2-2,TRBV30,-,CAWGRDRNTGELFF,TGTGCCTGGGGGAGGGACAGGAACACCGGGGAGCTGTTTTTT
-,TRBJ1-5,TRBV27,-,CASSLSLGGEDQPQHF,TGTGCCAGCAGTTTATCCCTCGGGGGTGAGGATCAGCCCCAGCATTTT
-,TRBJ2-7,TRBV29-1,once,CSVLTYEQYF,TGCAGCGTTCTCACCTACGAGCAGTACTTC
TRBD2,TRBJ2-1,TRBV2,-,CASSVSSGRNEQFF,TGTGCCAGCAGTGTATCTAGCGGGAGAAATGAGCAGTTCTTC
-,TRBJ2-3,TRBV28,-,CASSRGVAQYF,TGTGCCAGCAGTCGAGGGGTTGCGCAGTATTTT
-,TRBJ1-4,TRBV7-9,few,CASTPPSDEKLFF,TGTGCCAGCACACCCCCTTCCGATGAAAAACTGTTTTTT
-,TRBJ1-1,TRBV5-1,-,CASSLDPGMNTEAFF,TGCGCCAGCAGCTTGGATCCGGGAATGAACACTGAAGCTTTCTTT
-,TRBJ1-1,TRBV4-3,-,CASSQEEGRTEAFF,TGCGCCAGCAGCCAAGAAGAGGGTAGGACTGAAGCTTTCTTT
-,TRBJ2-1,TRBV30,-,CAWSVMGSELGGEQFF,TGTGCCTGGAGTGTCATGGGAAGTGAGCTGGGTGGTGAGCAGTTCTTC
-,TRBJ1-1,TRBV13,once,CASSLQGTLNTEAFF,TGTGCCAGCAGCTTACAGGGGACCCTGAACACTGAAGCTTTCTTT
-,TRBJ1-1,TRBV18,few,CASSPGAPEAFF,TGTGCCAGCTCACCAGGGGCGCCTGAAGCTTTCTTT
TRBD2,TRBJ2-1,TRBV27,-,CASSSGLAGYNEQFF,TGTGCCAGCAGTTCGGGACTAGCGGGCTACAATGAGCAGTTCTTC
TRBD2,TRBJ2-7,TRBV9,-,CASSESLAGGPSEQYF,TGTGCCAGCAGCGAGAGCCTAGCGGGAGGGCCGAGCGAGCAGTACTTC
-,TRBJ2-5,TRBV6-5,-,CASGGETQYF,TGTGCCAGCGGGGGGGAGACCCAGTACTTC
-,TRBJ2-2,TRBV7-2,once,CASSLRDTGELFF,TGTGCCAGCAGCTTACGGGACACCGGGGAGCTGTTTTTT
-,TRBJ1-2,TRBV2,-,CASSEARSWQGSDYGYTF,TGTGCCAGCAGTGAAGCGCGTTCCTGGCAGGGGTCAGACTATGGCTACACCTTC
-,TRBJ1-1,TRBV6-5,-,CASRPGEGTEAFF,TGTGCCAGCAGACCAGGGGAAGGAACTGAAGCTTTCTTT
-,TRBJ2-2,TRBV29-1,-,CSGESGGELFF,TGCAGCGGGGAATCTGGCGGGGAGCTGTTTTTT
-,TRBJ1-2,TRBV6-5,-,CASSYSSGYTDYGYTF,TGTGCCAGCAGTTACTCGTCGGGATACACGGACTATGGCTACACCTTC
-,TRBJ1-2,TRBV5-1,-,CASSLVRDYGYTF,TGCGCCAGCAGCTTGGTCAGGGACTATGGCTACACCTTC
-,TRBJ1-1,TRBV7-2,few,CASSLVTVEYTEAFF,TGTGCCAGCAGCTTAGTAACCGTGGAGTACACTGAAGCTTTCTTT
-,TRBJ2-1,TRBV4-1,-,CASSQVSVLGNEQFF,TGCGCCAGCAGCCAAGTATCGGTTCTGGGAAATGAGCAGTTCTTC
-,TRBJ2-5,TRBV7-9,-,CASSPPAGLETQYF,TGTGCCAGCAGCCCCCCGGCAGGGTTGGAGACCCAGTACTTC
TRBD1,TRBJ1-1,TRBV28,-,CASRDRNTEAFF,TGTGCCAGCCGGGACAGGAACACTGAAGCTTTCTTT
-,TRBJ1-5,TRBV5-5,-,CASTWGHSYNQPQHF,TGTGCCAGCACCTGGGGCCACAGTTACAATCAGCCCCAGCATTTT
-,TRBJ2-7,TRBV7-2,-,CASSAGWVVDEQYF,TGTGCCAGCAGCGCCGGGTGGGTGGTAGACGAGCAGTACTTC
-,TRBJ1-4,TRBV11-2,-,CASSRTPPTTYNEKLFF,TGTGCCAGCAGCCGTACACCGCCGACAACCTACAATGAAAAACTGTTTTTT
TRBD2,TRBJ2-7,TRBV29-1,-,CSGRGDHEQYF,TGCAGCGGGCGGGGGGACCACGAGCAGTACTTC
-,TRBJ1-1,TRBV7-9,-,CASSPRDGQLNTEAFF,TGTGCCAGCAGCCCCCGGGACGGACAGCTGAACACTGAAGCTTTCTTT
-,TRBJ1-3,TRBV5-1,-,CASSPYWTVSGNTIYF,TGCGCCAGCAGCCCCTACTGGACAGTCTCTGGAAACACCATATATTTT
-,TRBJ2-7,TRBV13,-,CASSSRQSYEQYF,TGTGCCAGCAGCAGCCGACAGAGCTACGAGCAGTACTTC
-,TRBJ2-3,TRBV5-6,once,CASSFEGRGTDTQYF,TGTGCCAGCAGCTTCGAAGGACGAGGGACAGATACGCAGTATTTT
-,TRBJ1-2,TRBV5-4,-,CASRGVQNYGYTF,TGTGCCAGCAGGGGGGTGCAGAACTATGGCTACACCTTC
-,TRBJ2-7,TRBV6-6,-,CASRAAPDEQYF,TGTGCCAGCAGAGCCGCCCCAGACGAGCAGTACTTC
TRBD1,TRBJ2-7,TRBV5-1,-,CASSPHDRVRPYEQYF,TGCGCCAGCAGCCCTCACGACAGGGTCAGACCCTACGAGCAGTACTTC